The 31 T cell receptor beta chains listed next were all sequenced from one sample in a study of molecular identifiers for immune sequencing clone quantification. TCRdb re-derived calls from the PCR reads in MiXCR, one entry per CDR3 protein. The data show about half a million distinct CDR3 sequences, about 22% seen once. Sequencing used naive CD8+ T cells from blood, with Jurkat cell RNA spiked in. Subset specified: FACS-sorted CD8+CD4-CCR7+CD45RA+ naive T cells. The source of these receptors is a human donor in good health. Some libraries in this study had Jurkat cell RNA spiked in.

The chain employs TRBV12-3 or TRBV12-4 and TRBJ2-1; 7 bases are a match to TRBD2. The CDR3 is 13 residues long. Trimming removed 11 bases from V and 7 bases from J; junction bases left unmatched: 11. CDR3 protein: CAAQGGGGNEQFF. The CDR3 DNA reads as TGTGCCGCCCAGGGCGGGGGAGGGAATGAGCAGTTCTTC.

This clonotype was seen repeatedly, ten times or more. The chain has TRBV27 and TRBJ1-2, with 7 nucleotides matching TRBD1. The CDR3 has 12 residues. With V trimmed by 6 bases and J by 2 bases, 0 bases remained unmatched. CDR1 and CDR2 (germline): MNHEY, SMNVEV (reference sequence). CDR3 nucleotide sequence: TGTGCCAGCAGGGGACAGAACTATGGCTACACCTTC. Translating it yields CASRGQNYGYTF.

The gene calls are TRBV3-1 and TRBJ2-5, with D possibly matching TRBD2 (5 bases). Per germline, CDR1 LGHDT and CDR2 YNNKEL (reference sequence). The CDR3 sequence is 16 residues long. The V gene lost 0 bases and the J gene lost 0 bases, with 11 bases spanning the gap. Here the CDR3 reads CASSQEGLPYQETQYF. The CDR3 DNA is TGTGCCAGCAGCCAAGAAGGACTCCCGTACCAAGAGACCCAGTACTTC.

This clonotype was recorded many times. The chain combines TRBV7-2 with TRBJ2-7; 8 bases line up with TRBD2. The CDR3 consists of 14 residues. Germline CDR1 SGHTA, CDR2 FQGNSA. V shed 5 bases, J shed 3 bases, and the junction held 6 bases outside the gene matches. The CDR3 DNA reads TGTGCCAGCAGCCTGACCGGGACTAGCTACGAGCAGTACTTC. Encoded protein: CASSLTGTSYEQYF.

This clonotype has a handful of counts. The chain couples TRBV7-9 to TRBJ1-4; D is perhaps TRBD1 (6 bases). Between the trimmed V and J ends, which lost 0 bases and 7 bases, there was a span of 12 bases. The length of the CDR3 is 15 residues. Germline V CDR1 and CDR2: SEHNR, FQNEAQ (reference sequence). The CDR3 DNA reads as TGTGCCAGCAGCTTAGCCCCAGGGACAACTGAAAAACTGTTTTTT. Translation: CASSLAPGTTEKLFF. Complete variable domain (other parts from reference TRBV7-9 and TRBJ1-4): DTGVSQNPRHKITKRGQNVTFRCDPISEHNRLYWYRQTLGQGPEFLTYFQNEAQLEKSRLLSDRFSAERPKGSFSTLEIQRTEQGDSAMYLCASSLAPGTTEKLFFGSGTQLSVL.

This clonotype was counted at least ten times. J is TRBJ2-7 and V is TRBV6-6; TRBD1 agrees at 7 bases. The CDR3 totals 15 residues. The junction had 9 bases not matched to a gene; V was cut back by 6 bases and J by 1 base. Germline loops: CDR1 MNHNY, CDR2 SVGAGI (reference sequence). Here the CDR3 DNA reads TGTGCCAGCAGGAAATTCGGACAGGCGTCCTACGAGCAGTACTTC. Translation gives CASRKFGQASYEQYF.

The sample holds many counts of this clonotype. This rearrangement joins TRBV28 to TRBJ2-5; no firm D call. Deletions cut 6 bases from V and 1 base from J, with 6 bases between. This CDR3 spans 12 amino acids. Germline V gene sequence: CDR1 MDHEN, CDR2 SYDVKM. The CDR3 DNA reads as TGTGCCAGCAGGGGCATCCAAGAGACCCAGTACTTC. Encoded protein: CASRGIQETQYF.

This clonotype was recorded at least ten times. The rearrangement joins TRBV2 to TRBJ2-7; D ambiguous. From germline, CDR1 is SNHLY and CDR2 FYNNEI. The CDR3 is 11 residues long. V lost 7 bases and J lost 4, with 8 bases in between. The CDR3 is CASILEYEQYF. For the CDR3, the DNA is TGTGCCAGCATCCTAGAGTACGAGCAGTACTTC.

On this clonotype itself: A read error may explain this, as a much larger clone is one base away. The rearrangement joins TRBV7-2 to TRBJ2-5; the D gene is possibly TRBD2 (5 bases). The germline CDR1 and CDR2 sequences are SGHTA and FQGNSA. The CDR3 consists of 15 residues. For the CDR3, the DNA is TGTGTCAGCAGCTTAGTCGCCGGGATTCAAGAGACCCAGTACTTC. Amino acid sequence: CVSSLVAGIQETQYF.

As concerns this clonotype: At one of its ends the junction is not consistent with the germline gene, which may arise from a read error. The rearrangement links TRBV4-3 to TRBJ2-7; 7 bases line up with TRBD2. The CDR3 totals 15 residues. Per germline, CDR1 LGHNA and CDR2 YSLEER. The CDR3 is CASRQDIAGSYEQYF. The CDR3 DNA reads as TGCGCCAGCAGGCAAGACATAGCGGGCTCCTACGAGCAGTACTTC.

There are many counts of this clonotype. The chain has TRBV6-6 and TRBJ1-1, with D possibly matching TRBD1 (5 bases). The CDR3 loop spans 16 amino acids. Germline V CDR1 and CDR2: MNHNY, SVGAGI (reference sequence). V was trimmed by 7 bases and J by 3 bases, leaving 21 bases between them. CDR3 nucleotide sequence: TGTGCCAGCACCTCCCTAGGCCGGGGGAGGGACACTGAAGCTTTCTTT. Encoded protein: CASTSLGRGRDTEAFF.

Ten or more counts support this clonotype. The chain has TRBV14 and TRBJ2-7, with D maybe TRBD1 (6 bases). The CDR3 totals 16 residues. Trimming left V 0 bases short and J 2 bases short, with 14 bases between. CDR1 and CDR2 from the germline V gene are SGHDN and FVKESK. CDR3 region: CASSQDVGTRAYEQYF. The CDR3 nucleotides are TGTGCCAGCAGCCAAGACGTCGGGACACGAGCCTACGAGCAGTACTTC.

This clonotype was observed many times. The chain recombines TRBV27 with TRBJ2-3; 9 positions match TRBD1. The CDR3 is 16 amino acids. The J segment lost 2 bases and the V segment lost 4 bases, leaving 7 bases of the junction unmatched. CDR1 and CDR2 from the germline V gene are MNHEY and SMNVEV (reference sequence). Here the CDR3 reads CASSSQGASFTDTQYF. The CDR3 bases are TGTGCCAGCAGTTCACAGGGGGCCTCCTTCACAGATACGCAGTATTTT.

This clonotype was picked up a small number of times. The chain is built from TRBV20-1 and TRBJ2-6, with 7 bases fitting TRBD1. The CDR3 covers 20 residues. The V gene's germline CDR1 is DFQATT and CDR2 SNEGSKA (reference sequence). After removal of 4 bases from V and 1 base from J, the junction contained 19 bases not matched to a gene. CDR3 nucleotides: TGCAGTGCTACCCCTATACGGGACAGAGGGTATTCTTCTGGGGCCAACGTCCTGACTTTC. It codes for CSATPIRDRGYSSGANVLTF.

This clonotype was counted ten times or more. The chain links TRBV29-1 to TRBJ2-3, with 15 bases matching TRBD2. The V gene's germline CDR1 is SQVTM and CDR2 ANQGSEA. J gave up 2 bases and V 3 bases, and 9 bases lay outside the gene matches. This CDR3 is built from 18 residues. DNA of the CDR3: TGCAGCGTTGATGGACTAGCGGGGGGGCTAACCTTCACAGATACGCAGTATTTT. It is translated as CSVDGLAGGLTFTDTQYF.

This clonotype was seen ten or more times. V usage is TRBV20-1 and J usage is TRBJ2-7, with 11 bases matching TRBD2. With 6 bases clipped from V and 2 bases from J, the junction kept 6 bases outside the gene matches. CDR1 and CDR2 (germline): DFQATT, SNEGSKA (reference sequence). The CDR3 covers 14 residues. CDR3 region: CSATGTSGTYEQYF. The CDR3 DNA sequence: TGCAGTGCCACCGGGACTAGCGGAACCTACGAGCAGTACTTC.

As DNA, the CDR3 is TGTGCCTGGAGGGGGCCGGGACAGGGGTCCTACGAGCAGTACTTC. Amino acids: CAWRGPGQGSYEQYF. This rearrangement joins TRBV30 to TRBJ2-7; 10 bases agree with TRBD1. V shed 3 bases and J 1 base; nucleotides not matched to a gene: 6. The germline CDR1 and CDR2 sequences are GTSNPN and SVGIG (reference sequence). CDR3 size: 15 residues.

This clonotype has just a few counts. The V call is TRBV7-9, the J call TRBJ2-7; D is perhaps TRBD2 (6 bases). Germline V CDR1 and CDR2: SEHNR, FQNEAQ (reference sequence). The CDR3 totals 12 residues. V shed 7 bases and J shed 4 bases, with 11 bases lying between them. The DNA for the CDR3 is TGTGCCAGCACCTTGGGGACTTACGAGCAGTACTTC. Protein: CASTLGTYEQYF.

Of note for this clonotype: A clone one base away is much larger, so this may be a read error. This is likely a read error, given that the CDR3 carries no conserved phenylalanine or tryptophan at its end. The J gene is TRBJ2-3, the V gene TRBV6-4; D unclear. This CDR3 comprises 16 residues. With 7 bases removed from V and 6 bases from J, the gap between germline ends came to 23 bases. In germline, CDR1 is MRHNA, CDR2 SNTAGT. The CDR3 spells CASTHQCRRTVDTQYS. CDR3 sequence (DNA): TGTGCCAGCACTCACCAATGCCGCAGGACGGTGGATACGCAGTATTCT.

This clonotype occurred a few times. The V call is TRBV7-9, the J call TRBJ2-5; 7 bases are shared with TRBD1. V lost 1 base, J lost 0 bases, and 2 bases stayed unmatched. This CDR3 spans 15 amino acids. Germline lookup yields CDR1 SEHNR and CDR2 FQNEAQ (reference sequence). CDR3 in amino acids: CASSLVTGYQETQYF. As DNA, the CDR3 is TGTGCCAGCAGCTTAGTGACAGGGTACCAAGAGACCCAGTACTTC.

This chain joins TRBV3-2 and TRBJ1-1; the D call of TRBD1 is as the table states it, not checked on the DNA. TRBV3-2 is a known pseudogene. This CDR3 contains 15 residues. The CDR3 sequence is CASRRRQVHWAEAFF. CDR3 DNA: TGTGCCAGCAGGCGCCGACAGGTACATTGGGCTGAAGCTTTCTTT.

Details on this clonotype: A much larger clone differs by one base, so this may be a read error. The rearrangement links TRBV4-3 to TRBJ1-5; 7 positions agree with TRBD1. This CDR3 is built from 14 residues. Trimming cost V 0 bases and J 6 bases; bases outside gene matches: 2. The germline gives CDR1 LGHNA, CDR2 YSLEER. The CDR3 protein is CASSQETGSQPQHF. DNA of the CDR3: TGCGCCAGCAGCCAAGAGACAGGGAGTCAGCCCCAGCATTTT.

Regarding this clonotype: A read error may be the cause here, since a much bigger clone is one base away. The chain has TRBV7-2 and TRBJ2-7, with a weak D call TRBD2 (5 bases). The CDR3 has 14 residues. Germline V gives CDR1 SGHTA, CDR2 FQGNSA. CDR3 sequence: CASSYDSGSYEQHF. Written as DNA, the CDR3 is TGTGCCAGCAGCTACGACTCGGGGTCCTACGAGCAGCACTTC.

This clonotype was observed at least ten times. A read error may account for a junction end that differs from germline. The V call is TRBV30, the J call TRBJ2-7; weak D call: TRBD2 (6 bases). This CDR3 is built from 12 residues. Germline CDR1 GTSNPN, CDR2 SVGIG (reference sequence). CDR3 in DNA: TGTGCCTGGAGTGGGGGGACTTCCGAATTAGTCTTC. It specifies CAWSGGTSELVF.

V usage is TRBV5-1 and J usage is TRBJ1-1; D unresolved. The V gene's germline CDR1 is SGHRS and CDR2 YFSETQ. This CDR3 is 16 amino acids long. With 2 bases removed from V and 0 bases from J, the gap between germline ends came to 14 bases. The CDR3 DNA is TGCGCCAGCAGCTTAGCTTCGGGTGTCATGAACACTGAAGCTTTCTTT. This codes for CASSLASGVMNTEAFF.

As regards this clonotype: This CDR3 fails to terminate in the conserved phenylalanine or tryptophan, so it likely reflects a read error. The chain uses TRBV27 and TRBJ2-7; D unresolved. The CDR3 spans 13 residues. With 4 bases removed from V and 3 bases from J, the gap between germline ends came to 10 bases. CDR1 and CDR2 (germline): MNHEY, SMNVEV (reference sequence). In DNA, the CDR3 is TGTGCCAGCAGTTATAGAGCTCACTACGAGCAGTACCTC. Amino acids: CASSYRAHYEQYL.

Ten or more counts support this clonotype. The CDR3 loop reads CASSLWARGILSGANVLTF. The CDR3 DNA reads as TGTGCCAGCAGCTTATGGGCCAGGGGAATTTTGTCTGGGGCCAACGTCCTGACTTTC. The chain recombines TRBV7-9 with TRBJ2-6; tentative D call: TRBD1 (6 bases). The V gene lost 2 bases and the J gene lost 1 base, with 18 bases spanning the gap. The CDR3 sequence is 19 residues long. In germline, CDR1 is SEHNR, CDR2 FQNEAQ (reference sequence). The complete variable domain, with remaining parts taken from reference TRBV7-9 and TRBJ2-6, reads DTGVSQNPRHKITKRGQNVTFRCDPISEHNRLYWYRQTLGQGPEFLTYFQNEAQLEKSRLLSDRFSAERPKGSFSTLEIQRTEQGDSAMYLCASSLWARGILSGANVLTFGAGSRLTVL.

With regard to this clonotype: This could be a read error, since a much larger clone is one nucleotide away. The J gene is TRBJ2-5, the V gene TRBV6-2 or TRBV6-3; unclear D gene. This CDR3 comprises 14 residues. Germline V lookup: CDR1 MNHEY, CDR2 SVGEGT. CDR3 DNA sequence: TGTGCCAGCGGTTACTCGAGGCCGGAAGAGACCCAGTACTTC. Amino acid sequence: CASGYSRPEETQYF.

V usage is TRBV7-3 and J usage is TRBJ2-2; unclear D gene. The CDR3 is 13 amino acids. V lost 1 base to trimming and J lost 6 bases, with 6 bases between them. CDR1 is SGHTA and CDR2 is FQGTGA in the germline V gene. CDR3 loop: CASSLMVPGELFF. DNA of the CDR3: TGTGCCAGCAGCTTAATGGTACCCGGGGAGCTGTTTTTT.

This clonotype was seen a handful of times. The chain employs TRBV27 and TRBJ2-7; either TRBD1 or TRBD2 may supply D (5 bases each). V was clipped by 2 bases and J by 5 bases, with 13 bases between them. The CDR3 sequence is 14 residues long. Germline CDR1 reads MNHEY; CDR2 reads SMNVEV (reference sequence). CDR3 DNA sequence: TGTGCCAGCAGTTTAGAGAGGGGATACCACGAGCAGTACTTC. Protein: CASSLERGYHEQYF.

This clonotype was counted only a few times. CDR3 in amino acids: CASSQDPGQGSVYGYTF. CDR3 in DNA: TGTGCCAGCAGCCAAGACCCGGGACAGGGGTCCGTCTATGGCTACACCTTC. This chain joins TRBV4-2 and TRBJ1-2, with 10 bases fitting TRBD1. Unmatched junction bases numbered 8, after V lost 0 bases and J lost 4 bases. The CDR3 loop spans 17 amino acids. Germline CDR1 is LGHNA and CDR2 is YNFKEQ.